This TCR beta chain came from a study of blood T cells in healthy people across ages. This clonotype appeared a few times. Combining a sample-barcoded 5' primer with a J-beta primer mix, a second PCR ran for roughly 7 to 12 cycles. With 12 random nucleotides, a template-switch adaptor tagged each individual cDNA molecule. TCRdb reprocessed the 5' RACE reads via MiXCR and lists one record per CDR3 protein. The sample has 1.5 million to 1.8 million distinct CDR3 sequences, 40% to 45% seen once; the top ten hold just over 4%. The CDR3 is 14 residues long. Germline V gene sequence: CDR1 MNHEY, CDR2 SVGAGI. Between the trimmed V and J ends, which lost 5 bases and 1 base, there was a span of 12 bases.

Sequences were obtained from blood. The V and J genes are TRBV6-5 and TRBJ2-7; D perhaps matches TRBD1 (6 bases). The origin of this receptor is a woman younger than 35 in good health. The CDR3 DNA is TGTGCCAGCAGTAACAACAGGGCATCCTACGAGCAGTACTTC. Protein sequence: CASSNNRASYEQYF.